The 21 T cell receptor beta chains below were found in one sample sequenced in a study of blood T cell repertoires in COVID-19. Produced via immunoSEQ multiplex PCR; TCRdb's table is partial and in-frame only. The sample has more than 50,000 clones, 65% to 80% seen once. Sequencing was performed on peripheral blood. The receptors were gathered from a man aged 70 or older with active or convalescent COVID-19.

This CDR3 reads CAWSVGSTGGWGTEAFF. For the CDR3, the DNA is TGTGCCTGGAGTGTAGGGTCGACAGGGGGCTGGGGCACTGAAGCTTTCTTT. The chain recombines TRBV30 with TRBJ1-1; 10 bases fit TRBD1. This CDR3 is 17 amino acids long. The trim removed 0 bases at V and 4 bases at J, leaving 11 bases unmatched. Germline V lookup: CDR1 GTSNPN, CDR2 SVGIG (reference sequence).

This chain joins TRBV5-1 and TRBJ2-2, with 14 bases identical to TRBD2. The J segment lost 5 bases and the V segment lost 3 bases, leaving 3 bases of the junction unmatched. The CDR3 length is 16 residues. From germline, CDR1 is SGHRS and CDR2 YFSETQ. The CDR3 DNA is TGCGCCAGCAGCTCTTGGACTAGCGGGGGGACCGGGGAGCTGTTTTTT. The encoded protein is CASSSWTSGGTGELFF. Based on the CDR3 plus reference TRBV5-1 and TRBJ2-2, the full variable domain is KAGVTQTPRYLIKTRGQQVTLSCSPISGHRSVSWYQQTPGQGLQFLFEYFSETQRNKGNFPGRFSGRQFSNSRSEMNVSTLELGDSALYLCASSSWTSGGTGELFFGEGSRLTVL.

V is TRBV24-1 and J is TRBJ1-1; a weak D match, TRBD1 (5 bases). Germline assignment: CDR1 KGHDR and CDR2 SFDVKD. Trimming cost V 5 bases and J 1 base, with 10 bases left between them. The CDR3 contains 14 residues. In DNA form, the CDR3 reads TGTGCCACCAGTGGTTCGGGGGGGAACACTGAAGCTTTCTTT. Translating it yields CATSGSGGNTEAFF.

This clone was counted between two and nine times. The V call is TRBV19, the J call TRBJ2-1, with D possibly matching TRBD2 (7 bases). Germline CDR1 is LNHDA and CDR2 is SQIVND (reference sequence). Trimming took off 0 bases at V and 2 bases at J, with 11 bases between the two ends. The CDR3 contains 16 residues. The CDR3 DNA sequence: TGTGCCAGTAGTATAGAGGGGGGGCTCACCTACAATGAGCAGTTCTTC. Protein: CASSIEGGLTYNEQFF.

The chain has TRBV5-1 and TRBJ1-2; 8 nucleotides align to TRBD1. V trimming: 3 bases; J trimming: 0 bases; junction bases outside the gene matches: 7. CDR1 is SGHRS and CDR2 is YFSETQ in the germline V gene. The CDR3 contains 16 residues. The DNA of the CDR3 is TGCGCCAGCAGCTCACTTCAGGGGGCGGCTAACTATGGCTACACCTTC. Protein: CASSSLQGAANYGYTF.

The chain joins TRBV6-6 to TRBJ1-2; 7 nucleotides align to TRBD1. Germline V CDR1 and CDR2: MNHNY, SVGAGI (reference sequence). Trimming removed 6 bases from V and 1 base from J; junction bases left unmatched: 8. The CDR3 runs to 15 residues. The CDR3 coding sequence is TGTGCCAGCAGCCGAGACAGGGAGATTAACTATGGCTACACCTTC. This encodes CASSRDREINYGYTF.

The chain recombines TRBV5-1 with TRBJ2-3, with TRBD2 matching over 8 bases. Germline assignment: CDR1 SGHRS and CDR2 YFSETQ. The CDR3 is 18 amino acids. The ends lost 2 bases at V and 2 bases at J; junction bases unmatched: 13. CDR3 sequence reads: CASSFSPTGGGYTDTQYF. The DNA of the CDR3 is TGCGCCAGCAGCTTCTCACCCACCGGGGGGGGATACACAGATACGCAGTATTTT.

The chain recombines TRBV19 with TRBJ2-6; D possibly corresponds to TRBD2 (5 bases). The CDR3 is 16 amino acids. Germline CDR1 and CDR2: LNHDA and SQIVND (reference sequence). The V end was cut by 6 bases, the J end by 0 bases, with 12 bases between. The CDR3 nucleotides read TGTGCCAGTAGCGCCGAGGGAATCTCTGGGGCCAACGTCCTGACTTTC. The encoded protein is CASSAEGISGANVLTF.

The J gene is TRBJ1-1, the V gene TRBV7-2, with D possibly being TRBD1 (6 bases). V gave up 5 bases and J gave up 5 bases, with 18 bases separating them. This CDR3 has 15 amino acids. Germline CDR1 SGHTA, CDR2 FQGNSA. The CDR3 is CASSPGGARWTEAFF. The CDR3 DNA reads TGTGCCAGCAGCCCCGGGGGGGCGCGTTGGACTGAAGCTTTCTTT.

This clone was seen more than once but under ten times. The CDR3 loop is CASSPGPLRTAGNYGYTF. The CDR3 nucleotides read TGTGCCAGCTCACCCGGCCCACTTCGGACAGCCGGAAACTATGGCTACACCTTC. This chain connects TRBV18 to TRBJ1-2, with D perhaps TRBD1 (6 bases). Trimming pared 3 bases from V and 2 bases from J, leaving 22 bases between. The CDR3 runs to 18 residues. Looked up from germline, CDR1 is KGHSH and CDR2 is LQKENI.

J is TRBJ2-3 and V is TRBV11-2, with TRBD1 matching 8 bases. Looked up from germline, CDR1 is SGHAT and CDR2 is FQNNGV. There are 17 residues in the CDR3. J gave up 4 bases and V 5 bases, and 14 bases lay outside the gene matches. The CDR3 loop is CASSQSHGTGVSDTQYF. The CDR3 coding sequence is TGTGCCAGCAGCCAGAGCCACGGGACAGGAGTATCAGATACGCAGTATTTT.

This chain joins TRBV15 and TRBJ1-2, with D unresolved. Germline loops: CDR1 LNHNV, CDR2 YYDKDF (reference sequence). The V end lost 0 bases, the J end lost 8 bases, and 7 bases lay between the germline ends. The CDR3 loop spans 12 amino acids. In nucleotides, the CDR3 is TGTGCCACCAGCAGAGATGTGGAGGGCTACACCTTC. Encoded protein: CATSRDVEGYTF.

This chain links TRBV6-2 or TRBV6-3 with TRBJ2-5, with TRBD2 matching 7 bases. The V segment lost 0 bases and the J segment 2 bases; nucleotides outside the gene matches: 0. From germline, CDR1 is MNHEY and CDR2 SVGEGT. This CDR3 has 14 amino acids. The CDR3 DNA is TGTGCCAGCAGTTACTCACTAGCGCAAGAGACCCAGTACTTC. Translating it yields CASSYSLAQETQYF.

Here the CDR3 reads CASSITGASYGYTF. CDR3 nucleotide sequence: TGTGCCAGTAGTATCACAGGGGCAAGCTATGGCTACACCTTC. This chain links TRBV19 with TRBJ1-2, with TRBD1 matching over 7 bases. CDR3 length equals 14 residues. CDR1 and CDR2 from the germline V gene are LNHDA and SQIVND (reference sequence). V was pared by 3 bases and J by 4 bases, with 5 bases of the junction left unmatched.

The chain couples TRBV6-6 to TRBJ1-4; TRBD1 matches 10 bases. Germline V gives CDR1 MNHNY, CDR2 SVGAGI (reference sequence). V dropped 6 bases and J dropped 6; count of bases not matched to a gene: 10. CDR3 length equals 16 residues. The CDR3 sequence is CASSDPHGQGDEKLFF. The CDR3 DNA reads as TGTGCCAGCAGCGATCCTCACGGACAGGGGGATGAAAAACTGTTTTTT.

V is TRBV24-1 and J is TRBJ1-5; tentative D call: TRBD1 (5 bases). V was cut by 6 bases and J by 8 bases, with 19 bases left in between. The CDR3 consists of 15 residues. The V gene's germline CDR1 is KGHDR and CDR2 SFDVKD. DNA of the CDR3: TGTGCCACCAGTATGTCCGGGCGGGACGAAAAGCCCCAGCATTTT. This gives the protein CATSMSGRDEKPQHF.

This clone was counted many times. The CDR3 DNA is TGTGCCAGCAGCGCGGGACAGTCAGAGACCCAGTACTTC. Protein product: CASSAGQSETQYF. J is TRBJ2-5 and V is TRBV9, with TRBD1 matching 7 bases. V lost 3 bases and J lost 4; bases outside the gene matches: 3. CDR1 and CDR2 (germline): SGDLS, YYNGEE. The CDR3 has 13 residues.

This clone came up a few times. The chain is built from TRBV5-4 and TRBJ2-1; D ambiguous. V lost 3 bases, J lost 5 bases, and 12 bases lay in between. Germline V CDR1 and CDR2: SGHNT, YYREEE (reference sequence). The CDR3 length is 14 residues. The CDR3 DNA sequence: TGTGCCAGCAGCTGGCCACAGAGCAACAATGAGCAGTTCTTC. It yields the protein CASSWPQSNNEQFF.

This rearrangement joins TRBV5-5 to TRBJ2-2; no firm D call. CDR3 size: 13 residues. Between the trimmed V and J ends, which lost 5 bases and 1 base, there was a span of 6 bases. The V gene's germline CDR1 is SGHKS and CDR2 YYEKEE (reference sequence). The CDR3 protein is CASSSENTGELFF. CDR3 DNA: TGTGCCAGCAGTTCAGAGAACACCGGGGAGCTGTTTTTT.

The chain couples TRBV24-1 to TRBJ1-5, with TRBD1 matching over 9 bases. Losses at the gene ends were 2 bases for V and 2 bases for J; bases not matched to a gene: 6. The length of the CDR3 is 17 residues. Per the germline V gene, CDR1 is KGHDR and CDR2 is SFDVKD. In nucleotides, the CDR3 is TGTGCCACCAGTGATTCACAGGGGGCTGCGGGCAATCAGCCCCAGCATTTT. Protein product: CATSDSQGAAGNQPQHF.

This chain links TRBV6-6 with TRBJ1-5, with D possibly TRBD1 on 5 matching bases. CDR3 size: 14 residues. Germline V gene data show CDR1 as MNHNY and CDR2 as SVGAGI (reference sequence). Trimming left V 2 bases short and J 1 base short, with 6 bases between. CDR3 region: CASSYRTSNQPQHF. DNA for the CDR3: TGTGCCAGCAGTTACCGGACAAGCAATCAGCCCCAGCATTTT.